The T cell receptor beta chain under discussion was sequenced for a study of persistence of HIV-infected CD4 T cells. As for the study in general: A median of about eight years of suppressive ART preceded sampling.

Anti-CD3/anti-CD28 beads served as a nonspecific positive control stimulus. Sorting selected CD4+ T cells upregulating both CD40 ligand and CD69. Germline CDR1 KGHSH, CDR2 LQKENI. The CDR3 is 15 residues long. Trimming took 2 bases from V and 6 from J; bases not matched to a gene: 7. As regards this clone: What it binds is not known.

Sequencing used immunoSEQ version 4 in survey mode. Profiling relied on immunoSEQ multiplex PCR, and the TCRdb table lists in-frame clones only, not all of them. This table has 43,000 or so clones, around 89% appearing once. The chain is built from TRBV18 and TRBJ2-3, with 8 bases identical to TRBD1. The specimen comprised CD4+ T cells sorted from PBMCs after 18-hour stimulation, sampled from a patient who received antiretroviral therapy. This TCR derives from an adult man with HIV who was CMV-seropositive. CDR3 sequence (DNA): TGTGCCAGCTCACCATCCCAACAGGGGGGTGATACGCAGTATTTT. Its protein is CASSPSQQGGDTQYF. Together with reference TRBV18 and TRBJ2-3, the CDR3 gives the full variable domain: NAGVMQNPRHLVRRRGQEARLRCSPMKGHSHVYWYRQLPEEGLKFMVYLQKENIIDESGMPKERFSAEFPKEGPSILRIQQVVRGDSAAYFCASSPSQQGGDTQYFGPGTRLTVL.